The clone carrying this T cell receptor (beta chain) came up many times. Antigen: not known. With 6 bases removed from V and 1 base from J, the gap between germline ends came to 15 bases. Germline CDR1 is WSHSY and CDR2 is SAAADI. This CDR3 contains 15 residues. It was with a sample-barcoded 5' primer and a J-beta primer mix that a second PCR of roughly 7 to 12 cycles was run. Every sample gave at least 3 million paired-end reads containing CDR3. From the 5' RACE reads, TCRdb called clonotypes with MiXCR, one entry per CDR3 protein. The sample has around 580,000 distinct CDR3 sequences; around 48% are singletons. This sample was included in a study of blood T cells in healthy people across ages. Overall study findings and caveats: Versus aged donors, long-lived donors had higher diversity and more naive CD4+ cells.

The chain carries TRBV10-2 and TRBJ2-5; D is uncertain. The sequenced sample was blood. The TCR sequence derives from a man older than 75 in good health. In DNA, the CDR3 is TGCGCCAGCAGCCTGATCTCCGGCTCCCAAGAGACCCAGTACTTC. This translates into CASSLISGSQETQYF.